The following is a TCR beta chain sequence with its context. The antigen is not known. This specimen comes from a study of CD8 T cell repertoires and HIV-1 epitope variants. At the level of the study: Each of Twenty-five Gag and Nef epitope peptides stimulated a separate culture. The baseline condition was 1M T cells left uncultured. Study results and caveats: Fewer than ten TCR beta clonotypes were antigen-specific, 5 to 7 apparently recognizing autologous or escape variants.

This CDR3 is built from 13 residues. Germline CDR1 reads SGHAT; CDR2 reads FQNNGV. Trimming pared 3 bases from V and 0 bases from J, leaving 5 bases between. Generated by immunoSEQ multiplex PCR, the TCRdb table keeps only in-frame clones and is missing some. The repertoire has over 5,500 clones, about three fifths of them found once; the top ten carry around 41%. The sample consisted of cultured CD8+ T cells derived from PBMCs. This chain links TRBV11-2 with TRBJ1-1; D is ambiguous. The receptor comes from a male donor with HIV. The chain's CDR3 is CASSLAVNTEAFF. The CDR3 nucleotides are TGTGCCAGCAGCTTGGCAGTGAACACTGAAGCTTTCTTT.